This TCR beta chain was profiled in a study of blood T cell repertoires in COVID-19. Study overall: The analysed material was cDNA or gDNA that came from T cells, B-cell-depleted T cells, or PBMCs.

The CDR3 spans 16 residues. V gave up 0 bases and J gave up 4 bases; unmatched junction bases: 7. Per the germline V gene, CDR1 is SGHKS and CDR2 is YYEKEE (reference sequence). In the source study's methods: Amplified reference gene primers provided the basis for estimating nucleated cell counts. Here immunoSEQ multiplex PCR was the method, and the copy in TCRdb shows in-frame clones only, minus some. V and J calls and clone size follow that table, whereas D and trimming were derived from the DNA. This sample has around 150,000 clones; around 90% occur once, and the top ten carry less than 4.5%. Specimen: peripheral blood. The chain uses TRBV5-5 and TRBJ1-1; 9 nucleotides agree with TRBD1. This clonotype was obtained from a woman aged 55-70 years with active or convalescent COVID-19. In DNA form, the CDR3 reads TGTGCCAGCAGCTTGGGCTTAGAGACAGGGGGCACTGAAGCTTTCTTT. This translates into CASSLGLETGGTEAFF.